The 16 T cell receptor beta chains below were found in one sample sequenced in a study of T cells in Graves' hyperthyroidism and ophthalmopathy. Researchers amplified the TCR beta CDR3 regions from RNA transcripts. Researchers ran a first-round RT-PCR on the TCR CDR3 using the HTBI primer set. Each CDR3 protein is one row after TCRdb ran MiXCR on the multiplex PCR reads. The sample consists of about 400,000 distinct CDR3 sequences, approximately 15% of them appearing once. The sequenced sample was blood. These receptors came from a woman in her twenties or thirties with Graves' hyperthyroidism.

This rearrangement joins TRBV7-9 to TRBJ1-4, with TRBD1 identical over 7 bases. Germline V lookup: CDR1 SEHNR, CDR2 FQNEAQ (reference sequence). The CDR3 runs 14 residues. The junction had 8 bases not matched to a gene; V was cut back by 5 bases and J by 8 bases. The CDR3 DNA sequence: TGTGCCAGCAGCCCCGACAGGGATAGGGAAAAACTGTTTTTT. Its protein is CASSPDRDREKLFF.

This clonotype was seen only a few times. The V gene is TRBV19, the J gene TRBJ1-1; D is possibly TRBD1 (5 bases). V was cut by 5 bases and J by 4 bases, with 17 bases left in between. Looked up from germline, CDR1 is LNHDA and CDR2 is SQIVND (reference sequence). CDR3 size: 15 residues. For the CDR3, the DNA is TGTGCCAGTAGTTCTATGGGGGTAAGGGGCACTGAAGCTTTCTTT. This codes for CASSSMGVRGTEAFF.

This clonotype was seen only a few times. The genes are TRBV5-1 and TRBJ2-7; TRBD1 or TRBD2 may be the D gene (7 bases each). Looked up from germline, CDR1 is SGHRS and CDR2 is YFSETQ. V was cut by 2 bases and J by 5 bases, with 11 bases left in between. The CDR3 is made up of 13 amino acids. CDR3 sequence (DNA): TGCGCCAGCAGCTTCCAGGGGGGGAACGAGCAGTACTTC. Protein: CASSFQGGNEQYF.

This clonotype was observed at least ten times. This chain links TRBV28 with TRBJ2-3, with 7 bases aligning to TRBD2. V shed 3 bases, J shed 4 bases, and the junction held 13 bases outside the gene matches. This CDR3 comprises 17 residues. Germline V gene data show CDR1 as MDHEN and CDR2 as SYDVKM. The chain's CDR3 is CASSFPSGRRYPDTQYF. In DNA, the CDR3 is TGTGCCAGCAGTTTCCCTAGCGGTCGACGGTACCCAGATACGCAGTATTTT.

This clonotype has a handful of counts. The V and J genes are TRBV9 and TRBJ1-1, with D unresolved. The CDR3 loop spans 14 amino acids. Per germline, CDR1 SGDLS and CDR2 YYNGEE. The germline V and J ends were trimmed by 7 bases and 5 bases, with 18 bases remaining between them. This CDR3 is CASGKLGLETEAFF. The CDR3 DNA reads TGTGCCAGCGGCAAACTGGGCCTAGAAACTGAAGCTTTCTTT.

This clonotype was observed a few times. Here the CDR3 reads CSVYGQAGLYYGYTF. The CDR3 coding sequence is TGCAGCGTTTATGGACAGGCGGGATTATACTATGGCTACACCTTC. The chain links TRBV29-1 to TRBJ1-2; 7 bases map to TRBD1. The CDR3 is made up of 15 amino acids. Germline CDR1 reads SQVTM; CDR2 reads ANQGSEA. With V trimmed by 5 bases and J by 3 bases, 12 bases remained unmatched.

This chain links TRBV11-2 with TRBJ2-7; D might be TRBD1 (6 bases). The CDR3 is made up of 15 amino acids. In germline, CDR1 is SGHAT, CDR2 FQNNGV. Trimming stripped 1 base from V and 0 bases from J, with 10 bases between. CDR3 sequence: CASSLAGHGSYEQYF. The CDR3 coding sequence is TGTGCCAGCAGCTTAGCGGGACACGGCTCCTACGAGCAGTACTTC.

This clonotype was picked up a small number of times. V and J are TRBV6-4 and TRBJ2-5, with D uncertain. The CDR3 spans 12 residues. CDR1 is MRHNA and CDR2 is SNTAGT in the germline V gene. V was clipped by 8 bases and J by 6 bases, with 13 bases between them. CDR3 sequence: CASFRRRKTQYF. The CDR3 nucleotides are TGTGCCAGCTTTCGCCGAAGGAAGACCCAGTACTTC.

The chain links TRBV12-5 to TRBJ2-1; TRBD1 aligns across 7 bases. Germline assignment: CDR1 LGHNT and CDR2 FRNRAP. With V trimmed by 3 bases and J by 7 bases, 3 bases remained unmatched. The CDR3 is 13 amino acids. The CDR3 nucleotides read TGTGCTAGTGGTTTCGGGACAGCTAATGAGCAGTTCTTC. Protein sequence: CASGFGTANEQFF.

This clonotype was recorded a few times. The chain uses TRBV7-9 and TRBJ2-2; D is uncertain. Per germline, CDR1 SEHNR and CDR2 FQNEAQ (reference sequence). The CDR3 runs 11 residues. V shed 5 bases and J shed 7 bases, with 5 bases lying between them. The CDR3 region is CASSKRGELFF. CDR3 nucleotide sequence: TGTGCCAGCAGCAAGCGCGGGGAGCTGTTTTTT.

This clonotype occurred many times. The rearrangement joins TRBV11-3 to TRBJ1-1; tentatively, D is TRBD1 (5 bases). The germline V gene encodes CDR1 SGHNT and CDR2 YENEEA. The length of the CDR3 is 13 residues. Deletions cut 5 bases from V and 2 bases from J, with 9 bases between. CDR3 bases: TGTGCCAGCAGCCAGGACACAAACACTGAAGCTTTCTTT. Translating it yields CASSQDTNTEAFF.

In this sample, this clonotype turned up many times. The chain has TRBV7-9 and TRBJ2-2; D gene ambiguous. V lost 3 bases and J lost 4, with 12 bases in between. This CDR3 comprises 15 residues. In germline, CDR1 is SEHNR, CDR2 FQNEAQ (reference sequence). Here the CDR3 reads CASSFSAIPTGELFF. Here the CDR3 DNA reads TGTGCCAGCAGCTTCTCGGCGATTCCCACCGGGGAGCTGTTTTTT.

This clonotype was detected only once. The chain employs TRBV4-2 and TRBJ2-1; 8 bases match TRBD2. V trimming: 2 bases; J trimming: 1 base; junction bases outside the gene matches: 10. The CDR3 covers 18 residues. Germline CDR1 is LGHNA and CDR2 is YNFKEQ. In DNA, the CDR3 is TGTGCCAGCAGCCAACTGTCCCCTAGCGGGCCGTCCTACAATGAGCAGTTCTTC. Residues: CASSQLSPSGPSYNEQFF.

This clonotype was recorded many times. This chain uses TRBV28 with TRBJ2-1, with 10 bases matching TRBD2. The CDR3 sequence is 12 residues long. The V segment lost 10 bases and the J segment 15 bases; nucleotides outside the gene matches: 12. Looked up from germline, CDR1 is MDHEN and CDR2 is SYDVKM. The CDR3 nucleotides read TGTGCCATACGAGCTAGCGGGAGTTCGTGGTTCTTC. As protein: CAIRASGSSWFF.

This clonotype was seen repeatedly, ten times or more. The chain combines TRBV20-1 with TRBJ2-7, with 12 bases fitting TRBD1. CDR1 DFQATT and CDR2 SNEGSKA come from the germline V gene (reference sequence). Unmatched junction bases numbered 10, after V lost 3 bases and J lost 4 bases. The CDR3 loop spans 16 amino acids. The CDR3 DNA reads TGCAGTGCTAGGGAGCCGGGACAGGGGGCTTCGTACGAGCAGTACTTC. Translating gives CSAREPGQGASYEQYF.

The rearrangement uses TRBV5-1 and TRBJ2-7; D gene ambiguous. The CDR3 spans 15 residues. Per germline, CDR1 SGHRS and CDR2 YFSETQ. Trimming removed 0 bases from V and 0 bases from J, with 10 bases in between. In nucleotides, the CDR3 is TGCGCCAGCAGCTTGGATGGCAGAAGCTCCTACGAGCAGTACTTC. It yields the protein CASSLDGRSSYEQYF.